The rows below give T cell receptor beta chains drawn from one sample of a study of human T cells and chemical hapten exposure. TCRdb processed the RACE reads anew with MiXCR; each CDR3 protein has one entry. This table holds 65,000 to 70,000 distinct CDR3 sequences, about 10% found once. Sequenced here: whole blood, sampled in connection with sensitization to the hapten diphenylcyclopropenone (DPC). The receptors derive from a woman aged 45 to 65 with alopecia areata. Some clones in this sample may be carry-over from other donors' samples. Both conserved end residues are trimmed from each CDR3. The order of the fields is V gene, J gene, CDR3 protein.

TRBV6-1	TRBJ1-5	ASGDSRPLSNQPQH
TRBV7-2	TRBJ1-1	ASSLWQSISLNTEAF
TRBV29-1	TRBJ1-1	SVEAGTGGNTEAF
TRBV20-1	TRBJ2-7	STRPLAGTYEQY
TRBV19	TRBJ2-7	ASSMGDLGEQY
TRBV29-1	TRBJ1-2	SVDDIYYGYT
TRBV3-1	TRBJ2-7	ASSRTAYEQY
TRBV24-1	TRBJ2-1	ATSDPGQGARNEQF
TRBV14	TRBJ2-1	ASGKMSSGRALNNEQF
TRBV5-1	TRBJ1-4	ASSLDSTGTQLF
TRBV29-1	TRBJ2-1	SVTTGREQF
TRBV20-1	TRBJ2-3	SAIQTSTDTQY
TRBV3-1	TRBJ2-5	ASSQSTDRVQETQY
TRBV6-2/TRBV6-3	TRBJ2-3	ASSYSGVKPTDTQY
TRBV29-1	TRBJ1-1	SVEGGTGGTEAF
TRBV29-1	TRBJ2-5	SVAQSQETQY
TRBV25-1	TRBJ2-2	ASSAGKYTGELF
TRBV30	TRBJ2-2	AWSVIRTSGKTGELF
TRBV20-1	TRBJ1-5	SAIQREDTSQH
TRBV7-2	TRBJ2-7	ASSLVGTSGFYEQY
TRBV2	TRBJ2-3	AGKRVLATDTQY
TRBV18	TRBJ2-6	ASSRDGVGANVLT
TRBV7-2	TRBJ2-3	ASSRSGSTDTQY
TRBV3-1	TRBJ1-2	ASSQVPNYGYT
TRBV7-2	TRBJ2-7	ASSLGALAGDEQY
TRBV20-1	TRBJ1-6	SASPPGPLH
TRBV11-2	TRBJ1-1	ASSSDRIEAF
TRBV20-1	TRBJ2-3	SARSFSAGGSTDTQY
TRBV7-6	TRBJ2-1	ASSPQGSSYNEQF
TRBV7-6	TRBJ1-1	ASSSRQGAEAEAF
TRBV14	TRBJ2-6	ASSQDHRGPFSGANVLT
TRBV9	TRBJ1-1	ASSTGGAGTEAF
TRBV28	TRBJ2-7	ASTIGSEQY
TRBV27	TRBJ1-2	ASSSLGQLGYGYT
TRBV28	TRBJ1-3	ASSFKSSGNTIY
TRBV5-4	TRBJ2-3	ASSLALAGGADTQY
TRBV19	TRBJ2-3	ASSEWRTSLDTQY
TRBV27	TRBJ1-1	ASSLGAGGEAF
TRBV7-2	TRBJ2-3	ASSSRLGFTDTQY
TRBV6-6	TRBJ2-3	ASKGTGGAGQDLTDTQY
TRBV7-9	TRBJ2-2	ASSPNRGGGPGELF
TRBV6-6	TRBJ1-4	ASSYRTGINEKLF
TRBV7-6	TRBJ2-1	ASSYTTLAGNEQF
TRBV5-1	TRBJ1-2	ASSPGDSEYGYT
TRBV7-9	TRBJ2-7	ASIPLRDSTYEQY
TRBV20-1	TRBJ1-2	SARDVRGVSGYT
TRBV30	TRBJ1-1	AWTKSAEAF
TRBV5-1	TRBJ2-7	ASSLSGTGSYEQY
TRBV6-5	TRBJ2-7	ASSTDSSGRTYEQY
TRBV29-1	TRBJ1-1	SVGVSGEAF
TRBV29-1	TRBJ2-5	SVGSGWETQY
TRBV6-5	TRBJ2-1	ASSYGGGGQNNEQF
TRBV7-2	TRBJ1-6	ASSFQGAGSPLH